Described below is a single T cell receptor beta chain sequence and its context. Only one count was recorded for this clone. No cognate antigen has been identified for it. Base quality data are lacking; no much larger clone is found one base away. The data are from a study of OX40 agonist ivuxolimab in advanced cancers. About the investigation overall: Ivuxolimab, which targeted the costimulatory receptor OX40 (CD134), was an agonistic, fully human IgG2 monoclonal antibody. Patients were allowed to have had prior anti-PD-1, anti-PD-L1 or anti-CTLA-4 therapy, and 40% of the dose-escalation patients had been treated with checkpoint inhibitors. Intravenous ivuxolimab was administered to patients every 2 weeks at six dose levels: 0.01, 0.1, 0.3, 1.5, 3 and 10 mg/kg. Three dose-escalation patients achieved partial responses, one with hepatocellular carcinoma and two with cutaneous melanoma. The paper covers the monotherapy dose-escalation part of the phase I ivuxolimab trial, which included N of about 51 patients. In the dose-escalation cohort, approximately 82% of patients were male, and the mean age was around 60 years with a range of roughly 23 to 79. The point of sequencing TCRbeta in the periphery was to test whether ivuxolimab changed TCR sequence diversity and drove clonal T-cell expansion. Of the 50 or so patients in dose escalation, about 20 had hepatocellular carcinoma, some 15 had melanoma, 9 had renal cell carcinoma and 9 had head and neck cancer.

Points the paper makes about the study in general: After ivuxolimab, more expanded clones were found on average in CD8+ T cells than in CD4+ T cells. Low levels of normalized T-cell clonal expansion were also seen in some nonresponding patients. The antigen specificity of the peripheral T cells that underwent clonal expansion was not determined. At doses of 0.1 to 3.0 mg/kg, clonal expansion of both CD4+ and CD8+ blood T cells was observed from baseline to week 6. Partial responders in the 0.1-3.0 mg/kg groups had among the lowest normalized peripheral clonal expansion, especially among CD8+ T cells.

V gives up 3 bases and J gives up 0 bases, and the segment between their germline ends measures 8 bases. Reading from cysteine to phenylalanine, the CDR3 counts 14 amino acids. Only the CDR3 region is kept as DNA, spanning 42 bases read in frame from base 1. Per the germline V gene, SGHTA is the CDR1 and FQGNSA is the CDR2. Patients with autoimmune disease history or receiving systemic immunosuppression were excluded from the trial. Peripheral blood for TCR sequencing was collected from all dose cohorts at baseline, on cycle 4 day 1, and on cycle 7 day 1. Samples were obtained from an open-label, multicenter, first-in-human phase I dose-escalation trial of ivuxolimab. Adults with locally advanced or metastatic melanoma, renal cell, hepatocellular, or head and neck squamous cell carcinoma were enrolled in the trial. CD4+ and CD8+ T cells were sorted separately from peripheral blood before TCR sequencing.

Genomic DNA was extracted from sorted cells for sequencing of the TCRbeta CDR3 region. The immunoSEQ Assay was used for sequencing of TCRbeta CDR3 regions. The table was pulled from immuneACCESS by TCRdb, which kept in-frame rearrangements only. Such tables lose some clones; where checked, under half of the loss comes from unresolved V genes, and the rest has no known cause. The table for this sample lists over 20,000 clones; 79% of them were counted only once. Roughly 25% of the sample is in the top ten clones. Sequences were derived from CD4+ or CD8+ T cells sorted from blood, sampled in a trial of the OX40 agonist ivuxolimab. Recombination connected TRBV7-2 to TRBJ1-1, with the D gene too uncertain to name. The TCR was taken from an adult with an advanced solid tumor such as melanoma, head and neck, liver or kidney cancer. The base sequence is TGTGCCAGCAGCTTTTGGACGGTGAACACTGAAGCTTTCTTT. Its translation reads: CASSFWTVNTEAFF.